A single TCR beta chain is shown here with its context. The target antigen is unknown. CDR3 length: 13 residues. The V segment lost 6 bases and the J segment 1 base; nucleotides outside the gene matches: 2. Per the germline V gene, CDR1 is SNHLY and CDR2 is FYNNEI. PCR primers comprised 60 Vbeta and 13 Jbeta primers. In the original workflow: In a later analysis, roughly 10 million of approximately 81 million unique beta chains occurred in at least two donors. Sequencing used immunoSEQ multiplex PCR; TCRdb keeps in-frame clones, though not all of them. The V and J calls and clone size were taken over from that table, and D and trimming were inferred from the DNA. This table holds some 150,000 clones, just under 80% found once. This specimen comes from a study of cytomegalovirus exposure and HLA in healthy donors. Study-wide findings and caveats: With later analysis, a missense DCLRE1C variant became linked to TCR beta V- and J-gene trimming. It is likely that the observed cluster of highly shared sequence variants was a sequencing artifact. Later analysis suggested most CMV-associated TCR beta chains were HLA-restricted.

The source of this sequence is a woman between 45 and 65 years old in good health and CMV-seronegative. Specimen: PBMCs. The V and J genes are TRBV2 and TRBJ1-2; 7 nucleotides align to TRBD1. CDR3 in amino acids: CASRGTDNYGYTF. CDR3 bases: TGTGCCAGCAGGGGGACAGATAACTATGGCTACACCTTC.